The TCR beta chain under discussion was sequenced for a study of blood T cell repertoires in COVID-19. Authors' methods: Reference gene primer amplification yielded estimated nucleated cell counts. Some clones are missing from TCRdb's copy, which holds only in-frame ones; the method was immunoSEQ multiplex PCR. Clone size and the V and J calls come from that table; the DNA yielded D and trimming. The sample contains 150,000 to 170,000 clones, about 90% of which appear only once. Trimming shortened V by 7 bases and J by 3 bases, and 14 bases separated the two germline ends. Germline CDR1 is SGHKS and CDR2 is YYEKEE (reference sequence). The CDR3 covers 13 residues.

This sequence was found in a man in his forties or fifties with acute or convalescent COVID-19. The rearrangement uses TRBV5-5 and TRBJ2-7; tentative D call: TRBD1 (6 bases). Source material: peripheral blood. CDR3 bases: TGTGCCAGCCTTTCCAAGGACAGCTACGAGCAGTACTTC. Its translation is CASLSKDSYEQYF.